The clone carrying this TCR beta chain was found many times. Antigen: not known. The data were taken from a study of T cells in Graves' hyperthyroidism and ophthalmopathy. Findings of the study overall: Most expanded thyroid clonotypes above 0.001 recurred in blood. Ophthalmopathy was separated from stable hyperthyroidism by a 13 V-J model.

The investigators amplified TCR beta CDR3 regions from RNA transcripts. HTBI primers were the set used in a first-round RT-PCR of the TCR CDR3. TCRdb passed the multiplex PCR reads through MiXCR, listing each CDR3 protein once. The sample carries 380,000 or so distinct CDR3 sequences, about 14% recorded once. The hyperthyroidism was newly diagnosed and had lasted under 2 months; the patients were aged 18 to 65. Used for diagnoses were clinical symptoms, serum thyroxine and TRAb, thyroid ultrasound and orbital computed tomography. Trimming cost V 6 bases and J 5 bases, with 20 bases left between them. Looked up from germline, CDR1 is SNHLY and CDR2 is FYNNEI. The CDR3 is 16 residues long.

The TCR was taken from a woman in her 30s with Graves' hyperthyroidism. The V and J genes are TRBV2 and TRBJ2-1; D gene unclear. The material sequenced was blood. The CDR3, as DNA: TGTGCCAGCAGCCTGGGTCTGGCTAGTCAGAACAATGAGCAGTTCTTC. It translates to CASSLGLASQNNEQFF.